This TCR beta chain was recorded in a study of persistence of HIV-infected CD4 T cells. Study as a whole: Donors were ART-treated; their CMV- and Gag-responding CD4+ T cells were isolated.

The stimulus was lysate of CMV-infected fibroblasts, around 11 ug/mL. CD40L-negative CD69-negative CD45RO-high memory CD4+ T cells were sorted as populations depleted of antigen-responding cells. Donors were HIV-1-infected adults who began suppressive ART during chronic infection. Comments on this clone: No antigen is known for it.

The libraries were made with immunoSEQ version 4 in survey mode. Profiled with immunoSEQ multiplex PCR; TCRdb holds only in-frame clones, not every one. The repertoire holds some 48,000 clones, with about 81% as singletons. V was trimmed by 2 bases and J by 2 bases, leaving 7 bases between them. The CDR3 extends over 14 amino acids. Per the germline V gene, CDR1 is MNHEY and CDR2 is SVGEGT. The source was CD4+ T cells sorted from PBMCs after roughly 20-hour stimulation, collected from a patient who received antiretroviral therapy. The chain joins TRBV6-2 or TRBV6-3 to TRBJ1-5; D is possibly TRBD1 (5 bases). The receptor was derived from an adult man with HIV who was CMV-seropositive. CDR3 residues: CASSYSRGNQPQHF. CDR3 nucleotide sequence: TGTGCCAGCAGTTACAGCAGGGGCAATCAGCCCCAGCATTTT.